This TCR beta chain was obtained from a study of blood T cell repertoires in COVID-19 (dated by TCRdb to the early 2020s). As for the study more broadly: Collaborator samples came from the United States, Italy and Spain and covered acute and convalescent phases of COVID-19. The material from the prospective study consisted of cDNA or gDNA derived from T cells, B-cell-depleted T cells, or PBMCs. The samples were drawn from two sources: the first 160 participants of the ongoing ImmuneRACE study, and 1,000 to 1,500 subjects contributed by 6 global collaborators. Where available, HLA class I and class II types were obtained from metadata supplied by the sample provider rather than from assay-based typing. The dataset comprised deeply sampled blood TCRbeta repertoires from subjects exposed to, actively infected with, or recovered from COVID-19. A de-identified subject ID, COVID-19 status, age in years and sex were almost always included in the sample metadata. The repertoires were released in a freely available public database meant as a resource for research on the immune response to SARS-CoV-2.

On the study overall, not on this receptor specifically: Clinical and demographic metadata were provided uncurated, with the amount varying by source and participant.

CDR1 and CDR2 (MNHEY, SMNVEV) derive from the germline V gene (reference sequence). A distance of 22 bases separates the germline ends of V and J, which lose 6 bases and 5 bases respectively. The CDR3 goes from the cysteine to the phenylalanine over 16 residues. Only the CDR3 region is kept as DNA, spanning 48 bases read in frame from base 1. Each collaborating institution followed its own protocols to collect whole blood in K2EDTA tubes. For TCRbeta analysis, collaborators shipped samples in one of three forms: frozen whole blood, isolated PBMCs, or DNA extracted from either of those sample types. Turning to this clone: Its antigen target is currently unknown. Per-base quality was not reported, and no clone a single base away is much larger than it.

The immunoSEQ Assay, a bias-controlled multiplex PCR, was used to amplify TCRbeta CDR3 regions from genomic DNA. In the paper's pipeline: Nucleated cell counts per sample were estimated from amplification of reference gene primers within the assay. To quantify the absolute abundance of each unique TCRbeta CDR3 rearrangement, sequence reads were collapsed and filtered. Productive Simpson clonality was computed per sample as the square root of Simpson's diversity index over productive rearrangements. TCRdb carries this immuneACCESS record with in-frame sequences only. Its versions omit some clonotypes, under half of them owing to an unresolved V gene in the studies checked, with the rest unexplained. From that table come the V and J calls and clone size; the DNA was used to work out D and trimming. The sample records around 150,000 clones, approximately 84% of which are singletons. The ten top clones hold 4% of the sample.

Recombination connected TRBV27 to TRBJ2-5; a tentative D match to TRBD2 spans 5 bases. The receptor was isolated from a woman aged 55-69 years with acute or convalescent COVID-19. The specimen was peripheral blood. The CDR3 protein sequence reads: CASRPNGETPRETQYF. The sequenced DNA: TGTGCCAGCAGACCAAACGGGGAGACCCCGAGGGAGACCCAGTACTTC.